This T cell receptor (beta chain) was recorded in a study of blood T cell repertoires in COVID-19 (dated by TCRdb to 2018 to 2020). Describing the broader study: Collaborator samples came from the United States, Italy and Spain and covered acute and convalescent phases of COVID-19. A freely available public database, intended as a resource for researchers studying the immune response to SARS-CoV-2, is where the repertoires were released. HLA class I and class II types, where available, came from metadata supplied by the sample provider rather than from assay-based typing. The prospective study material was composed of cDNA or gDNA derived from T cells, B-cell-depleted T cells, or PBMCs. Nearly every sample came with metadata listing a de-identified subject ID, COVID-19 status, age in years and sex. The samples were drawn from the first 160 participants of the ongoing ImmuneRACE study and from 1,254 subjects provided by 6 global collaborators. Deeply sampled blood TCRbeta repertoires from subjects exposed to, actively infected with, or recovered from COVID-19 were included in the dataset. The study at large found these results: The amount of clinical and demographic metadata varied by source and participant and was provided uncurated.

One collaborating source in Seattle enrolled patients while the patients were actively infected and followed the patients over time throughout the course of disease. Collaborating institutions collected whole blood in K2EDTA tubes following their own protocols. For TCRbeta analysis, collaborators shipped samples in one of three forms: frozen whole blood, isolated PBMCs, or DNA extracted from either of those sample types. Worth noting for this clone: What this receptor recognizes is not known. No base quality information exists; no much larger clone differs at one position.

The immunoSEQ Assay, a bias-controlled multiplex PCR, was used to amplify TCRbeta CDR3 regions from genomic DNA. The study's own analysis went as follows. Nucleated cell counts per sample were estimated from amplification of reference gene primers within the assay. Sequence reads were collapsed and filtered to measure the absolute abundance of every unique TCRbeta CDR3 rearrangement. For each sample, productive Simpson clonality was calculated as the square root of Simpson's diversity index across productive rearrangements. The source is immuneACCESS, and TCRdb retained only in-frame sequences with V and J called. Part of the clones is not carried over; for the studies checked, unresolved V genes explain less than half of this, and the remainder is unexplained. That table furnishes V, J and clone size, whereas the DNA furnished D and trimming. This sample lists 150,000 to 200,000 clones; 87% were detected once. Around 13% of the sample belongs to the ten largest clones.

The TCR was taken from a woman in her 70s with COVID-19, enrolled during active disease. The sequencing sample was made of peripheral blood.

The bases read TGTGCCAGCAGTGAAATTGGGACTAGCGGCACAGATACGCAGTATTTT. Translated, it gives CASSEIGTSGTDTQYF. This chain is built from TRBV6-1 and TRBJ2-3, and TRBD2 matches 10 of the central bases. CDR1 and CDR2 are drawn from the germline V gene: MNHNS, SASEGT. V ends up 2 bases short and J 1 base short, with an unmatched junction base count of 3. Taken from cysteine to phenylalanine, the CDR3 has 16 residues. Solely the CDR3 DNA is kept, with 48 bases framed from the first base.